This entry is about one T cell receptor beta chain. Per the study methods: Amplification of reference gene primers was used by the study to estimate nucleated cell counts. Produced via immunoSEQ multiplex PCR; TCRdb's table is partial and in-frame only. The DNA gave D and trimming, while V, J and clone size come from that table. The sample records 160,000 or so clones, more than 75% being singletons. This sample was included in a study of blood T cell repertoires in COVID-19. The CDR3 is made up of 17 amino acids. Per the germline V gene, CDR1 is SEHNR and CDR2 is FQNEAQ (reference sequence). The trim removed 0 bases at V and 8 bases at J, leaving 12 bases unmatched. Seattle patients were enrolled while actively infected and followed longitudinally.

This TCR was sampled from a woman between 65 and 79 years old with COVID-19, enrolled during active disease. Sequences were obtained from peripheral blood. This chain joins TRBV7-9 and TRBJ2-1; 8 nucleotides agree with TRBD1. CDR3 residues: CASSLAGWTGNYDEQFF. CDR3 nucleotide sequence: TGTGCCAGCAGCTTAGCGGGGTGGACAGGGAATTACGATGAGCAGTTCTTC.